These T cell receptor beta chains were read from a single sample in a study of cytomegalovirus exposure and HLA in healthy donors. Some clones are missing from TCRdb's copy, which holds only in-frame ones; the method was immunoSEQ multiplex PCR. Of 110,000 to 150,000 clones listed, about 80% are singletons. The material sequenced was PBMCs. These receptors all come from a woman aged 18-29 years in good health and CMV-seropositive. Both conserved end residues are part of each CDR3. The D gene is left open where the match is weak. The size of a clone is reported for some rows only, either as once, few or many, or as a class for expanded clones.

-	TRBV5-1	-	TRBJ1-3	CASSVTPTQDTIYF	TGCGCCAGCAGCGTGACTCCGACGCAAGACACCATATATTTT
few	TRBV28	-	TRBJ2-5	CASSSGGGRETQYF	TGTGCCAGCAGTTCTGGGGGGGGGCGAGAGACCCAGTACTTC
-	TRBV5-4	TRBD2	TRBJ2-1	CASSRPGLASDEQFF	TGTGCCAGCAGCCGACCCGGACTAGCTTCCGATGAGCAGTTCTTC
-	TRBV19	-	TRBJ1-1	CASSIRFFDFTEAFF	TGTGCCAGTAGTATACGGTTTTTCGATTTTACTGAAGCTTTCTTT
-	TRBV5-1	TRBD1	TRBJ1-5	CASSLGQGDNQPQHF	TGCGCCAGCAGCTTGGGACAGGGGGATAATCAGCCCCAGCATTTT
-	TRBV5-1	-	TRBJ2-7	CASSLGSSYEQYF	TGCGCCAGCAGCTTGGGTAGTTCCTACGAGCAGTACTTC
-	TRBV5-4	TRBD1	TRBJ2-4	CASSLGQGENIQYF	TGTGCCAGCAGCTTAGGCCAGGGGGAGAACATTCAGTACTTC
few	TRBV6-6	TRBD2	TRBJ2-3	CASSYSTSGATDTQYF	TGTGCCAGCAGTTACTCGACTAGCGGGGCCACAGATACGCAGTATTTT
-	TRBV27	-	TRBJ2-7	CASSLSVSAYEQYF	TGTGCCAGCAGTTTATCAGTGAGCGCCTACGAGCAGTACTTC
-	TRBV15	-	TRBJ2-3	CATSSEGRLTDTQYF	TGTGCCACCAGCTCGGAGGGCCGGCTCACAGATACGCAGTATTTT
-	TRBV10-3	-	TRBJ1-3	CASHSGNTIYF	TGTGCCAGTCACTCTGGAAACACCATATATTTT
-	TRBV10-3	-	TRBJ2-7	CAISAFQQGFQYPYEQYF	TGTGCCATCAGCGCCTTCCAACAGGGTTTCCAGTACCCCTACGAGCAGTACTTC
-	TRBV23-1	-	TRBJ1-6	CASPSGGTCSYNSPLHF	TGCGCCAGCCCTTCTGGGGGCACGTGCTCCTATAATTCACCCCTCCACTTT
-	TRBV19	-	TRBJ1-1	CASSPQVLNTEAFF	TGTGCCAGTAGTCCTCAGGTATTGAACACTGAAGCTTTCTTT
-	TRBV4-2	TRBD2	TRBJ2-5	CASSQDPSGGAETQYF	TGTGCCAGCAGCCAAGATCCTAGCGGGGGGGCCGAGACCCAGTACTTC
-	TRBV2	-	TRBJ1-3	CASSEEEGLHSGNTIYF	TGTGCCAGCAGTGAGGAGGAGGGGCTACACTCTGGAAACACCATATATTTT
-	TRBV4-1	TRBD1	TRBJ2-5	CASSQGDRAQETQYF	TGCGCCAGCAGCCAGGGGGACAGAGCACAAGAGACCCAGTACTTC
-	TRBV5-1	TRBD1	TRBJ1-2	CASNRDSSNYGYTF	TGCGCCAGCAACAGGGACAGCAGCAACTATGGCTACACCTTC
few	TRBV28	TRBD1	TRBJ2-7	CASSPSDRAYEQYF	TGTGCCAGCAGTCCCTCGGACAGGGCCTACGAGCAGTACTTC
-	TRBV5-1	TRBD1	TRBJ1-1	CASSNMRKGSGQGASEAFF	TGCGCCAGCAGCAATATGCGGAAAGGATCGGGACAGGGGGCTTCTGAAGCTTTCTTT
-	TRBV5-4	TRBD1	TRBJ1-6	CASSLRGQNSPLHF	TGTGCCAGCAGCTTGAGGGGGCAGAATTCACCCCTCCACTTT
-	TRBV19	TRBD1	TRBJ2-7	CASRRTGYKNYEQYF	TGTGCCAGTAGACGGACAGGCTACAAAAACTACGAGCAGTACTTC
-	TRBV6-5	TRBD1	TRBJ1-6	CASRGGQNYNSPLHF	TGTGCCAGCAGGGGGGGACAGAACTATAATTCACCCCTCCACTTT
-	TRBV7-6	TRBD2	TRBJ2-7	CASSSSPGWGGYEQYF	TGTGCCAGCAGCTCCTCCCCTGGATGGGGGGGTTACGAGCAGTACTTC
-	TRBV5-6	TRBD1	TRBJ2-5	CASSFPGQFQETQYF	TGTGCCAGCAGCTTTCCGGGACAGTTCCAAGAGACCCAGTACTTC
-	TRBV6-6	-	TRBJ1-1	CASSQTASYEAFF	TGTGCCAGCTCTCAGACAGCGTCCTATGAAGCTTTCTTT
-	TRBV6-1	-	TRBJ1-2	CASSEPGISYGYTF	TGTGCCAGCAGTGAACCCGGGATCTCCTATGGCTACACCTTC
-	TRBV2	TRBD1	TRBJ1-1	CASARDRGEVEAFF	TGTGCCAGCGCCCGGGACAGGGGTGAGGTTGAAGCTTTCTTT
-	TRBV7-2	-	TRBJ1-1	CASAYNGRVNTEAFF	TGTGCCAGCGCCTATAATGGGAGGGTGAACACTGAAGCTTTCTTT
-	TRBV6-1	-	TRBJ2-7	CASSEAGGPSYEQYF	TGTGCCAGCAGTGAAGCGGGGGGGCCCTCCTACGAGCAGTACTTC
-	TRBV4-1	TRBD2	TRBJ2-5	CASSQDGPGGEETQYF	TGCGCCAGCAGCCAAGATGGGCCGGGGGGGGAAGAGACCCAGTACTTC
-	TRBV6-5	TRBD2	TRBJ2-1	CASSYSTSVFYNEQFF	TGTGCCAGCAGTTACTCAACTAGCGTCTTCTACAATGAGCAGTTCTTC
-	TRBV9	TRBD1	TRBJ2-7	CASSDPGTGVSEQYF	TGTGCCAGCAGCGACCCCGGGACAGGGGTTTCCGAGCAGTACTTC
-	TRBV13	TRBD1	TRBJ1-2	CASSSRDRRLYGYTF	TGTGCCAGCAGCTCCCGGGACAGGAGACTCTATGGCTACACCTTC
few	TRBV5-1	-	TRBJ2-2	CASSLMQGRTGELFF	TGCGCCAGCAGCTTGATGCAGGGGCGCACCGGGGAGCTGTTTTTT
-	TRBV6-1	-	TRBJ1-5	CASIATGSQPQHF	TGTGCCAGCATCGCGACGGGGAGTCAGCCCCAGCATTTT
few	TRBV5-4	TRBD2	TRBJ2-1	CASSLVSGGAGEQFF	TGTGCCAGCAGCTTGGTAAGCGGGGGGGCCGGAGAGCAGTTCTTC
-	TRBV19	TRBD2	TRBJ2-3	CASSSYGFGSGDINTDTQYF	TGTGCCAGTAGTAGCTATGGATTCGGTAGCGGGGACATCAACACAGATACGCAGTATTTT
-	TRBV6-4	-	TRBJ2-1	CASSGLRGHEQFF	TGTGCCAGCAGTGGGCTCCGGGGTCATGAGCAGTTCTTC
-	TRBV19	-	TRBJ2-1	CASSIMASVVNEQFF	TGTGCCAGTAGTATTATGGCTAGCGTCGTCAATGAGCAGTTCTTC
-	TRBV6-4	-	TRBJ2-5	CASSAYGWGGRETQYF	TGTGCCAGCAGTGCGTATGGGTGGGGGGGCCGAGAGACCCAGTACTTC
-	TRBV5-1	-	TRBJ2-3	CASSLASGNTQYF	TGCGCCAGCAGCTTGGCGTCAGGGAATACGCAGTATTTT
-	TRBV7-9	TRBD1	TRBJ2-7	CASSGDRVYEQYF	TGTGCCAGCAGCGGGGACAGGGTCTACGAGCAGTACTTC
-	TRBV30	TRBD1	TRBJ1-5	CAWGGTVNQPQHF	TGTGCCTGGGGGGGGACAGTCAATCAGCCCCAGCATTTT
-	TRBV18	-	TRBJ2-1	CASSPSDRAYNEQFF	TGTGCCAGCTCACCAAGCGACCGAGCCTACAATGAGCAGTTCTTC
-	TRBV6-5	TRBD2	TRBJ2-1	CASSEGLAGGNEQFF	TGTGCCAGCAGCGAGGGACTAGCGGGGGGGAATGAGCAGTTCTTC
-	TRBV27	-	TRBJ1-5	CASSLQFNQPQHF	TGTGCCAGCAGTTTACAGTTCAATCAGCCCCAGCATTTT
-	TRBV5-8	TRBD1	TRBJ2-1	CASRHMTGNEQFF	TGTGCCAGCAGACATATGACAGGGAATGAGCAGTTCTTC
-	TRBV2	-	TRBJ2-3	CASRGLGDTQYF	TGTGCCAGCAGGGGCCTTGGGGATACGCAGTATTTT
-	TRBV6-5	TRBD1	TRBJ2-1	CASSYVPGQGTNEQFF	TGTGCCAGCAGTTACGTTCCGGGACAGGGTACGAATGAGCAGTTCTTC
-	TRBV11-2	TRBD1	TRBJ2-7	CASSPRTGSYEQYF	TGTGCCAGCAGCCCCCGGACAGGCTCCTACGAGCAGTACTTC
many	TRBV6-4	TRBD2	TRBJ2-1	CASSDLAGGHNEQFF	TGTGCCAGCAGTGACCTAGCGGGGGGGCACAATGAGCAGTTCTTC
-	TRBV19	-	TRBJ1-6	CASSIGQAMSSYNSPLHF	TGTGCCAGTAGTATAGGACAGGCGATGAGCTCCTATAATTCACCCCTCCACTTT
once	TRBV5-1	-	TRBJ2-3	CASGAGGFTDTQYF	TGCGCCAGCGGTGCTGGGGGGTTCACAGATACGCAGTATTTT
-	TRBV21-1	-	TRBJ1-2	CASSKEDRGGYTF	TGTGCCAGCAGCAAAGAGGACAGGGGAGGCTACACCTTC
-	TRBV4-1	TRBD1	TRBJ2-7	CASSHAATGVSDEQYF	TGCGCCAGCAGCCACGCAGCCACAGGGGTCTCTGACGAGCAGTACTTC
-	TRBV19	TRBD1	TRBJ1-4	CASSNTGTGSEKLFF	TGTGCCAGTAGTAACACCGGGACAGGGTCTGAAAAACTGTTTTTT
-	TRBV5-1	-	TRBJ2-1	CATTGPGFDEQFF	TGCGCCACTACAGGACCGGGCTTCGATGAGCAGTTCTTC